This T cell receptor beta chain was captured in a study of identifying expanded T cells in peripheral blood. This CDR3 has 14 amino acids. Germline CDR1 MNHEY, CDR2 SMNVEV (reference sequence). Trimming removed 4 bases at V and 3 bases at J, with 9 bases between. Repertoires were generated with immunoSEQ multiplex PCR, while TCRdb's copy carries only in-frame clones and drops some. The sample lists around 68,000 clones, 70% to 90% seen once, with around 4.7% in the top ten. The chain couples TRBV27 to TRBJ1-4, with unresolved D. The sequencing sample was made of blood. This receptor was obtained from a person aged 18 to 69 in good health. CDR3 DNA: TGTGCCAGCAGTTCCCTGCAGGCTAATGAAAAACTGTTTTTT. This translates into CASSSLQANEKLFF.